The 27 T cell receptor beta chains below were found in one sample sequenced in a study of blood T cell repertoires in COVID-19. Libraries were prepared by immunoSEQ multiplex PCR; TCRdb keeps only in-frame clonotypes and omits some of them. The sample shows 200,000 to 300,000 clones, 86% of them seen only once. Sequencing input: peripheral blood. Receptor source: a man aged 30 to 39 with active or convalescent COVID-19.

The rearrangement links TRBV6-5 to TRBJ1-1; D is ambiguous. The V end lost 4 bases, the J end lost 5 bases, and 14 bases lay between the germline ends. The CDR3 runs to 14 residues. In germline, CDR1 is MNHEY, CDR2 SVGAGI. The CDR3 DNA is TGTGCCAGCAGTTTAGGTGGGTCAGGAACTGAAGCTTTCTTT. It is translated as CASSLGGSGTEAFF.

This rearrangement joins TRBV5-6 to TRBJ1-2; 9 bases agree with TRBD1. V lost 3 bases to trimming and J lost 1 base; unmatched junction nucleotides: 4. Germline V CDR1 and CDR2: SGHDT, YYEEEE. This CDR3 comprises 15 residues. The CDR3 nucleotides are TGTGCCAGCAGCTCAGGGACAGGGAATAACTATGGCTACACCTTC. This sequence encodes CASSSGTGNNYGYTF.

The chain carries TRBV11-2 and TRBJ1-2; D is unclear. V lost 2 bases to trimming and J lost 4 bases, with 11 bases between them. The CDR3 extends over 14 amino acids. In germline, CDR1 is SGHAT, CDR2 FQNNGV. CDR3 residues: CASSLLGRSYGYTF. DNA of the CDR3: TGTGCCAGCAGCTTATTGGGGAGAAGCTATGGCTACACCTTC.

This chain links TRBV7-9 with TRBJ1-4; D unresolved. CDR1 is SEHNR, CDR2 FQNEAQ, per germline (reference sequence). The CDR3 runs to 13 residues. V dropped 4 bases and J dropped 7 bases, with 10 bases sitting between them. CDR3 nucleotides: TGTGCCAGCAGCTCACTAGAAGGTGAAAAACTGTTTTTT. This sequence encodes CASSSLEGEKLFF. The entire variable domain, with the rest obtained from reference TRBV7-9 and TRBJ1-4, is as follows: DTGVSQNPRHKITKRGQNVTFRCDPISEHNRLYWYRQTLGQGPEFLTYFQNEAQLEKSRLLSDRFSAERPKGSFSTLEIQRTEQGDSAMYLCASSSLEGEKLFFGSGTQLSVL.

The chain carries TRBV7-9 and TRBJ2-3, with D unresolved. The CDR3 is made up of 12 amino acids. Germline V gene data show CDR1 as SEHNR and CDR2 as FQNEAQ (reference sequence). Trimming cost V 5 bases and J 9 bases, with 12 bases left between them. CDR3: CASSPSILTQYF. CDR3 DNA sequence: TGTGCCAGCAGCCCGAGCATTTTAACGCAGTATTTT.

The chain couples TRBV5-1 to TRBJ2-7; 9 bases agree with TRBD1. The V segment lost 3 bases and the J segment 1 base; nucleotides outside the gene matches: 8. Germline V lookup: CDR1 SGHRS, CDR2 YFSETQ. This CDR3 contains 16 residues. For the CDR3, the DNA is TGCGCCAGCAGCTCAATGCGGGGACAGGGATCCTACGAGCAGTACTTC. Its protein product is CASSSMRGQGSYEQYF.

The genes are TRBV9 and TRBJ1-1; D is possibly TRBD1 (5 bases). Trimming removed 0 bases from V and 8 bases from J, with 8 bases in between. The CDR3 runs to 12 residues. The germline V gene encodes CDR1 SGDLS and CDR2 YYNGEE. This CDR3 reads CASSVGGEEAFF. For the CDR3, the DNA is TGTGCCAGCAGCGTAGGGGGGGAGGAAGCTTTCTTT.

This rearrangement joins TRBV11-2 to TRBJ1-6; 9 nucleotides align to TRBD1. CDR3 length: 15 amino acids. V lost 5 bases, J lost 8 bases, and 7 bases stayed unmatched. Germline CDR1 SGHAT, CDR2 FQNNGV. CDR3 region: CASSTRTGDYSPLHF. DNA of the CDR3: TGTGCCAGCAGCACACGGACAGGGGATTATTCACCCCTCCACTTT.

The chain employs TRBV6-5 and TRBJ1-6; 9 bases are shared with TRBD1. The CDR3 is 15 residues long. CDR1 is MNHEY, CDR2 SVGAGI, per germline. Germline trimming cut 5 bases from V and 8 bases from J; bases unmatched to any gene: 7. The CDR3 is CASSRQGQGDSPLHF. The CDR3 DNA is TGTGCCAGCAGTCGGCAGGGACAGGGAGATTCACCCCTCCACTTT.

This clone was counted a single time. V is TRBV6-6 and J is TRBJ1-1; D may be TRBD1 (5 bases). This CDR3 spans 15 amino acids. V lost 6 bases to trimming and J lost 5 bases, with 19 bases between them. Germline V gives CDR1 MNHNY, CDR2 SVGAGI (reference sequence). The CDR3 nucleotides are TGTGCCAGCAGAGACGGGTGGGCAGGGCGAACTGAAGCTTTCTTT. It specifies CASRDGWAGRTEAFF.

This chain joins TRBV19 and TRBJ2-3; D is possibly TRBD1 (6 bases). Germline CDR1 is LNHDA and CDR2 is SQIVND (reference sequence). V lost 6 bases, J lost 0 bases, and 13 bases lay in between. The CDR3 has 15 amino acids. CDR3 protein: CASRNRVMSTDTQYF. In DNA, the CDR3 is TGTGCCAGTAGGAACAGGGTGATGAGCACAGATACGCAGTATTTT.

J is TRBJ1-6 and V is TRBV27; the D gene is possibly TRBD1 (6 bases). Germline CDR1 is MNHEY and CDR2 is SMNVEV (reference sequence). Trimming stripped 4 bases from V and 4 bases from J, with 14 bases between. The length of the CDR3 is 16 residues. This CDR3 reads CASSWTADYYNSPLHF. In nucleotides, the CDR3 is TGTGCCAGCAGTTGGACAGCCGACTATTATAATTCACCCCTCCACTTT.

This clone was seen a few times. This rearrangement joins TRBV5-1 to TRBJ2-3, with a possible D match to TRBD2 (6 bases). This CDR3 region has 14 residues. V shed 2 bases and J shed 3 bases, with 10 bases lying between them. In germline, CDR1 is SGHRS, CDR2 YFSETQ. CDR3 region: CASSLAGPTDTQYF. The CDR3 DNA sequence: TGCGCCAGCAGCTTAGCGGGCCCAACAGATACGCAGTATTTT.

The J gene is TRBJ2-7, the V gene TRBV27; D may be TRBD1 (5 bases). Per the germline V gene, CDR1 is MNHEY and CDR2 is SMNVEV (reference sequence). Trimming pared 2 bases from V and 6 bases from J, leaving 14 bases between. There are 14 residues in the CDR3. The CDR3 nucleotides are TGTGCCAGCAGTTTAAGGGGAACCTTGGTCGAGCAGTACTTC. It yields the protein CASSLRGTLVEQYF.

V is TRBV28 and J is TRBJ1-4, with 8 bases aligning to TRBD1. The CDR3 totals 13 residues. Germline assignment: CDR1 MDHEN and CDR2 SYDVKM. V shed 5 bases, J shed 12 bases, and the junction held 8 bases outside the gene matches. CDR3 amino acids: CASSPQDRVELFF. The DNA for the CDR3 is TGTGCCAGCAGTCCTCAGGACAGGGTGGAACTGTTTTTT.

The rearrangement joins TRBV11-2 to TRBJ2-7; D might be TRBD2 (5 bases). CDR3 length equals 14 residues. Per germline, CDR1 SGHAT and CDR2 FQNNGV. V lost 5 bases and J lost 3, with 14 bases in between. Here the CDR3 DNA reads TGTGCCAGCAGCCCCCCGAGTGGACTCTACGAGCAGTACTTC. It yields the protein CASSPPSGLYEQYF.

This chain uses TRBV29-1 with TRBJ1-1; D not resolved. Per the germline V gene, CDR1 is SQVTM and CDR2 is ANQGSEA. The ends were cut back, 6 bases at V and 1 base at J, with 12 bases in the middle. CDR3 length equals 13 residues. The CDR3 coding sequence is TGCAGCGTCCCCAAGGAGGGGAACACTGAAGCTTTCTTT. It specifies CSVPKEGNTEAFF.

The chain carries TRBV19 and TRBJ1-4; 8 bases align to TRBD1. With 7 bases clipped from V and 5 bases from J, the junction kept 6 bases outside the gene matches. The CDR3 is made up of 14 amino acids. Per germline, CDR1 LNHDA and CDR2 SQIVND (reference sequence). CDR3 nucleotides: TGTGCCAGTAACAGACAGGGGCTGAATGAAAAACTGTTTTTT. Translation: CASNRQGLNEKLFF.

This clone was counted only a few times. This sequence joins TRBV5-1 and TRBJ2-4; TRBD1 agrees at 9 bases. The V and J ends lost 8 bases and 9 bases, in that order; junction bases with no gene match: 12. Germline lookup yields CDR1 SGHRS and CDR2 YFSETQ. The length of the CDR3 is 14 residues. CDR3 amino acids: CASGTGHTSGIQYF. For the CDR3, the DNA is TGCGCCAGTGGGACAGGGCACACAAGTGGCATTCAGTACTTC.

The sample holds one count of this clone. In DNA form, the CDR3 reads TGTGCCAGCGCCGGGACAGACAACTACAATGAGCAGTTCTTC. Translating it yields CASAGTDNYNEQFF. V is TRBV27 and J is TRBJ2-1, with 7 bases aligning to TRBD1. This CDR3 has 14 residues. CDR1 is MNHEY, CDR2 SMNVEV, per germline (reference sequence). J gave up 3 bases and V 8 bases, and 7 bases lay outside the gene matches.

The genes are TRBV6-1 and TRBJ2-3; 12 nucleotides line up with TRBD2. Germline CDR1 is MNHNS and CDR2 is SASEGT. The length of the CDR3 is 16 residues. The ends lost 0 bases at V and 3 bases at J; junction bases unmatched: 1. The CDR3 sequence is CASSEALAGGTDTQYF. The CDR3 DNA is TGTGCCAGCAGTGAAGCCCTAGCGGGGGGGACAGATACGCAGTATTTT.

The chain uses TRBV11-2 and TRBJ2-2; 10 bases agree with TRBD1. The CDR3 is 16 residues long. V lost 5 bases to trimming and J lost 3 bases; unmatched junction nucleotides: 6. Germline lookup yields CDR1 SGHAT and CDR2 FQNNGV. CDR3 in amino acids: CASSRGTGVYTGELFF. CDR3 nucleotide sequence: TGTGCCAGCAGCAGGGGGACAGGGGTCTACACCGGGGAGCTGTTTTTT.

The rearrangement links TRBV9 to TRBJ1-1, with a possible D match to TRBD1 (5 bases). The CDR3 runs to 15 residues. The V and J ends lost 0 bases and 3 bases respectively, with 12 bases between them. CDR1 and CDR2 from the germline V gene are SGDLS and YYNGEE. CDR3 amino acids: CASSVGRGGDTEAFF. CDR3 nucleotides: TGTGCCAGCAGCGTAGGTAGGGGAGGTGACACTGAAGCTTTCTTT. Filled out from reference TRBV9 and TRBJ1-1, the complete variable domain reads DSGVTQTPKHLITATGQRVTLRCSPRSGDLSVYWYQQSLDQGLQFLIQYYNGEERAKGNILERFSAQQFPDLHSELNLSSLELGDSALYFCASSVGRGGDTEAFFGQGTRLTVV.

The chain is built from TRBV6-6 and TRBJ1-4; the D is unclear. V was cut by 2 bases and J by 6 bases, with 13 bases left in between. CDR1 and CDR2 from the germline V gene are MNHNY and SVGAGI (reference sequence). CDR3 length equals 15 residues. CDR3 sequence reads: CASSYPTGIDEKLFF. The CDR3 DNA reads TGTGCCAGCAGTTACCCGACTGGAATCGATGAAAAACTGTTTTTT.

This clone turned up a few times. DNA for the CDR3: TGTGCCAGCAGCTTAGTGCGGGGTGACACCATATATTTT. Translation: CASSLVRGDTIYF. The chain carries TRBV11-2 and TRBJ1-3; D is uncertain. Germline lookup yields CDR1 SGHAT and CDR2 FQNNGV. There are 13 residues in the CDR3. The germline V and J ends were trimmed by 1 base and 8 bases, with 9 bases remaining between them.

This chain joins TRBV15 and TRBJ2-3; TRBD2 matches 9 bases. The CDR3 is 15 amino acids. Trimming took 5 bases from V and 5 from J; bases not matched to a gene: 8. The germline V gene encodes CDR1 LNHNV and CDR2 YYDKDF (reference sequence). The CDR3 DNA reads TGTGCCACCAGCTGGCGGGGGGGCCTTAGAGATACGCAGTATTTT. It codes for CATSWRGGLRDTQYF.

This chain uses TRBV6-2 or TRBV6-3 with TRBJ2-7; TRBD2 is a possible D gene (5 bases). This CDR3 comprises 15 residues. CDR1 and CDR2 (germline): MNHEY, SVGEGT. V was trimmed by 5 bases and J by 6 bases, leaving 20 bases between them. The CDR3 loop is CASSQRGQSVGEQYF. The CDR3 nucleotides are TGTGCCAGCAGTCAGAGAGGGCAATCGGTAGGCGAGCAGTACTTC.